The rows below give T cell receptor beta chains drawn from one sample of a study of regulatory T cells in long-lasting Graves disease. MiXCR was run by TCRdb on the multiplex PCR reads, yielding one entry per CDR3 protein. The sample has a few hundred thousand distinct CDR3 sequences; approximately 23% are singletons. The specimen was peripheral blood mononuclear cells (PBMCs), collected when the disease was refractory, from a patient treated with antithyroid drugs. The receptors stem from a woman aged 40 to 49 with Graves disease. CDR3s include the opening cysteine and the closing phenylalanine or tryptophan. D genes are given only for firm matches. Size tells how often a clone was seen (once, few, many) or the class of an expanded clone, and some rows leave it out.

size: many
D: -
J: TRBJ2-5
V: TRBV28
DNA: TGTGCCAGCAGTTCCCCAGCCCTCCCGGCAGAGACCCAGTACTTC
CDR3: CASSSPALPAETQYF

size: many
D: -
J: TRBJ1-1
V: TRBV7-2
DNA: TGTGCCAGCAGCTTAGTCAGGGAGTCCACTGAAGCTTTCTTT
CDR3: CASSLVRESTEAFF

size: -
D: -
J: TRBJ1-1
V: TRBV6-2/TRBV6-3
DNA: TGTACCAGCAGTATCTCGACAGGGAACACTGAAGCTTTCTTT
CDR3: CTSSISTGNTEAFF

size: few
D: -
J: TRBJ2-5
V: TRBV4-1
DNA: TGCGCCAGCAGCCACAATGTTAGGCAAGAGACCCAGTACTTC
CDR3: CASSHNVRQETQYF

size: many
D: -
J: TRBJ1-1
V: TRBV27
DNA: TGTGCCAGCAGTTTATTCGGGGCAAACACTGAAGCTTTCTTT
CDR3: CASSLFGANTEAFF

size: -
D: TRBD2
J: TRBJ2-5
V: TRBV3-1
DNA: TGTGCCAGCAGCCCAGCGGGAGTAGAGACCCAGTACTTC
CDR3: CASSPAGVETQYF

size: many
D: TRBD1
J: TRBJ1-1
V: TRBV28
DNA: TGTGCCAGCTCGACATCAGGGGGCGGCACTGAAGCTTTCTTT
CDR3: CASSTSGGGTEAFF

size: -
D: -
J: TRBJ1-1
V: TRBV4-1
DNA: TGCGCCAGCAGCCGCCCGGGGACGAACACTGAAGCTTTCTTT
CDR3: CASSRPGTNTEAFF

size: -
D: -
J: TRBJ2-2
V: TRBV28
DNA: TGTGCCAGCAGTTTATTCCCGGGGGCGAGGAAACCCGGGGAGCTGTTTTTT
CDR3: CASSLFPGARKPGELFF

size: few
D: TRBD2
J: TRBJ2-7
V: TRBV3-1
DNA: TGTGCCAGCAGCCGATCCGGGACTAGCGGATCCTACGAGCAGTACTTC
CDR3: CASSRSGTSGSYEQYF

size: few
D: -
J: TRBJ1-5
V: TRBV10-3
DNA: TGTGCCAGAAGCACAGGTCAGAGGAAGCCCCAGCATTTT
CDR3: CARSTGQRKPQHF

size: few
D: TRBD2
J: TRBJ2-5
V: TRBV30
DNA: TGTGCCTGGACTTGGGCGGGAGAGGAGACCCAGTACTTC
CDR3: CAWTWAGEETQYF

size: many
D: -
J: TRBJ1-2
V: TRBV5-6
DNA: TGTGCCAGCAGCTTGTGGTCGGATGGCTACACCTTC
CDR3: CASSLWSDGYTF

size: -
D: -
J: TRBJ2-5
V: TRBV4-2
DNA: TGTGCCAGCAGCCAAGAATATCGCATGGGAGAGACCCAGTACTTC
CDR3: CASSQEYRMGETQYF

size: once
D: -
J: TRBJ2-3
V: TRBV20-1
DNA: TGCAGTGCTCGGCTCGGAGTTGATACGCAGTATTTT
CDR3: CSARLGVDTQYF

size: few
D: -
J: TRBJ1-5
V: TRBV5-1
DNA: TGCGCCAGCAGCTTGAACGACGGGAGAGATCAGCCCCAGCATTTT
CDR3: CASSLNDGRDQPQHF

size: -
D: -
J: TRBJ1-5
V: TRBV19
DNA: TGTGCCAGTAGTACTCCCGGGGGCAGCACGAATCAGCCCCAGCATTTT
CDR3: CASSTPGGSTNQPQHF

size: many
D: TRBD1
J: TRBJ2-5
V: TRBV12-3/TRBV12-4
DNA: TGTGCCAGCAGCAGGACAGGGAGGCAAGAGACCCAGTACTTC
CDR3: CASSRTGRQETQYF

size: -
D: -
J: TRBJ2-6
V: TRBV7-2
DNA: TGTGCCAGCAGCTTAGCCACTGGGGCCAACGTCCTGACTTTC
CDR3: CASSLATGANVLTF

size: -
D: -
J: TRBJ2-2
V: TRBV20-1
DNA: TGCAGTGCTAGGTCCCCGAGGGGGGCCACCGGGGAGCTGTTTTTT
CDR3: CSARSPRGATGELFF

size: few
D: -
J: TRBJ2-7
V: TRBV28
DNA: TGTGCCAGCAGTTTTAGTCGCAGGGACGAGCAGTACTTC
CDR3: CASSFSRRDEQYF

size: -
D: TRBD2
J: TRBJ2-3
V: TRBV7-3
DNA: TGTGCCAGCAGCTTATTAGCGGGAGCAGATACGCAGTATTTT
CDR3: CASSLLAGADTQYF

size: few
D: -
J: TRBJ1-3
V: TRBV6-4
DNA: TGTGCCAGCAGGGGTAGGAGGACTGGAAACACCATATATTTT
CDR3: CASRGRRTGNTIYF

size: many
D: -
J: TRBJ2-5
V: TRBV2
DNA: TGTGCCAGCAGAAAGTCTCCGGGACGGCAAGAGACCCAGTACTTC
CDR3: CASRKSPGRQETQYF

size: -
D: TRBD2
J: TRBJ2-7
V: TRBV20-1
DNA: TGCAGTGCTGAGCCTAGCGGGAGTAGCTCCTACGAGCAGTACTTC
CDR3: CSAEPSGSSSYEQYF

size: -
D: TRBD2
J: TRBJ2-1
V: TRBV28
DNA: TGTGCCAGCAGTCTGAAACTAGCGGGTCCCTCCTACAATGAGCAGTTCTTC
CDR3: CASSLKLAGPSYNEQFF

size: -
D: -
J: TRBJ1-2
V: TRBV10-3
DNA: TGTGCCATCAACTCACAGCGGATCTATGGCTACACCTTC
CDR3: CAINSQRIYGYTF

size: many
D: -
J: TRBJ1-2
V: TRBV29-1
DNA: TGCAGCGTCCAACCTTTGAAGGGGCGCGACTATGGCTACACCTTC
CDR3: CSVQPLKGRDYGYTF

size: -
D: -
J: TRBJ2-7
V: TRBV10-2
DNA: TGCGCCAGCTGCCCCGGGACTGGTTACGAGCAGTACTTC
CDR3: CASCPGTGYEQYF

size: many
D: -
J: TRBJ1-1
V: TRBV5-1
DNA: TGCGCCAGCAGCTTAGAAAGTGGGGGCACTGAAGCTTTCTTT
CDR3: CASSLESGGTEAFF

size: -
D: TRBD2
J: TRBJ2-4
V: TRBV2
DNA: TGTGCCAGCTCACTTTCAAGCGGGAGGACCGTAGCCAAAAACATTCAGTACTTC
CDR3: CASSLSSGRTVAKNIQYF

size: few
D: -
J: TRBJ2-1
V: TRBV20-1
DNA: TGCAGTGCCCCCGGGGTGGCACAGTACAATGAGCAGTTCTTC
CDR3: CSAPGVAQYNEQFF

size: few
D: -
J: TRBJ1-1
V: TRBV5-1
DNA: TGCGCCAGCAGCTTCCTTGTTGCGGCCAGAAAGAACACTGAAGCTTTCTTT
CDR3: CASSFLVAARKNTEAFF

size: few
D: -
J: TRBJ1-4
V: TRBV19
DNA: TGTGCCACAGGACGGCAAGCTGCCTCAACTAATGAAAAACTGTTTTTT
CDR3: CATGRQAASTNEKLFF

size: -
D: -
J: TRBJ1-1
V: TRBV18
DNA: TGTGCCAGCTCACCACGACAGAACACTGAAGCTTTCTTT
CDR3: CASSPRQNTEAFF

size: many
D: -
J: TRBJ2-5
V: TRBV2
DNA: TGTGCCAGCCTATGGAGGAATCAAGAGACCCAGTACTTC
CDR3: CASLWRNQETQYF

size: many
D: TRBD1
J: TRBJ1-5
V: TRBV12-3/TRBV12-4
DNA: TGTGCCAGCAGGGGGACAGGGGGCTACAATCAGCCCCAGCATTTT
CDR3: CASRGTGGYNQPQHF

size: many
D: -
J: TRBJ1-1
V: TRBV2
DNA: TGTGCCAGCAAAGGGGATCACAAGAACACTGAAGCTTTCTTT
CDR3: CASKGDHKNTEAFF

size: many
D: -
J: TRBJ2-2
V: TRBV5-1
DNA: TGCGCCAGCAGCTTGGCGTGGACGGCTATTCCCGGGGAGCTGTTTTTT
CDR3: CASSLAWTAIPGELFF

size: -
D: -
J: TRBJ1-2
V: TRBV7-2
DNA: TGTGCCAGCAGCTTACGACACGACATTAGGAGAAACTATGGCTACACCTTC
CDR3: CASSLRHDIRRNYGYTF

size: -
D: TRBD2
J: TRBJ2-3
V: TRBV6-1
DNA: TGTGCCAGCAGAAGGACTAGCGGACCAGATACGCAGTATTTT
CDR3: CASRRTSGPDTQYF

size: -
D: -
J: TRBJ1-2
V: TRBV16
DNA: TGTGCCAGCATAGCGACAGCCCAGAACTATGGCCACACCTTC
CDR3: CASIATAQNYGHTF

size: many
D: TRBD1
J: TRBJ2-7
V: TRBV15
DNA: TGTGCCACCAGCAGGACCGGGACAGGGACCTACGAGCAGTACTTC
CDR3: CATSRTGTGTYEQYF

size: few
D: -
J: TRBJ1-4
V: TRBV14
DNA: TGTGCCAGCAGCCTGACAGGATTTCGCGAAAAACTGTTTTTT
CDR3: CASSLTGFREKLFF

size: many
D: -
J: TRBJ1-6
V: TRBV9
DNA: TGTGCCAGCAGCGTATTGCCGGGGACGTCAGCTTCACCCCTCCACTTT
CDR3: CASSVLPGTSASPLHF

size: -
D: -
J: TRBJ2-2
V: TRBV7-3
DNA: TGTGCCAGCAGCTTAGGTTGGCGCGGGGAGCTGTTTTTT
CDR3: CASSLGWRGELFF

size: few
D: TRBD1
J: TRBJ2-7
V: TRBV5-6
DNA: TGTGCCAGCAACTTTGGGACAGGGAAGTACGAGCAGTACTTC
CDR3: CASNFGTGKYEQYF

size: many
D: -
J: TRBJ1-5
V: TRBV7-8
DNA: TGTGCCAGCAGCTTAGGGGTAGTTAGCAATCAGCCCCAGCATTTT
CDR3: CASSLGVVSNQPQHF

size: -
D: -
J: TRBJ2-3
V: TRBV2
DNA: TGTGCCAGCAGTGAAGACTTTCCCATCACAGATACGCAGTATTTT
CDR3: CASSEDFPITDTQYF

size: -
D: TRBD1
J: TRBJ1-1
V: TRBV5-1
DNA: TGTGCCAGCAGCTTGGGCTACAGGGGCACCATGAACACTGAAGCTTTCTTT
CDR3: CASSLGYRGTMNTEAFF

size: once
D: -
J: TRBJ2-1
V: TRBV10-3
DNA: TGTGCCATCAGTGAGTCTCCGGGGATGGATGAGCAGTTCTTC
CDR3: CAISESPGMDEQFF

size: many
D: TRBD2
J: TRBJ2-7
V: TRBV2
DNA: TGTGCCAGCAGTGACCAGATGCTAGCGGGAGGCGAGCAGTACTTC
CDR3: CASSDQMLAGGEQYF

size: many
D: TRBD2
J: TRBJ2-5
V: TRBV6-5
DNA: TGTGCCAGCAGTTACGCCCAGACCGGGACTAGCGGGAGAGAGACCCAGTACTTC
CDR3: CASSYAQTGTSGRETQYF

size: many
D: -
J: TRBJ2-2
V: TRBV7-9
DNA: TGTGCCAGCAGCTTAGTGCTCGGGGAGCTGTTTTTT
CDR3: CASSLVLGELFF

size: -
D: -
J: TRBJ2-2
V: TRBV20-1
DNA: TGCAGTGCTAGGGGGAACACCGGGGAGCTGTTTTTT
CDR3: CSARGNTGELFF

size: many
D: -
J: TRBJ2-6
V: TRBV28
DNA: TGTGCCAGCAGTTTACCAGGTGGGGCCAACGTCCTGACTTTC
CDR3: CASSLPGGANVLTF

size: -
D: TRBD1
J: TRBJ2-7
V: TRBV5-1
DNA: TGCGCCAGCAGCTTGGGGACAGGGGGAGCGAAGCAGTACTTC
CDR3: CASSLGTGGAKQYF